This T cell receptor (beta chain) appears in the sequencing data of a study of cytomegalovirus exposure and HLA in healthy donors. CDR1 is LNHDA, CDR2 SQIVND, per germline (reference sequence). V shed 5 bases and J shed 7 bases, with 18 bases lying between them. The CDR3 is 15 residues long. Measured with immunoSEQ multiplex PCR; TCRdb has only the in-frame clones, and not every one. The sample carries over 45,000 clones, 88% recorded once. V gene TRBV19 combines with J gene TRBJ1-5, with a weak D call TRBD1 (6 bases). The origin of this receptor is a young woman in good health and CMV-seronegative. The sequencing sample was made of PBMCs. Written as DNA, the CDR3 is TGTGCCAGTAGTCCAGCTGGACAGTCTTGGCAGCCCCAGCATTTT. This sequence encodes CASSPAGQSWQPQHF.